The sequence of this T cell receptor (beta chain) was determined in a study of cytomegalovirus exposure and HLA in healthy donors. Study-level findings and limits: According to reports, the classifier identified cytomegalovirus status with high specificity and sensitivity.

Turning to this clone: Its antigen remains unknown.

Looked up from germline, CDR1 is SGHDT and CDR2 is YYEEEE. This CDR3 has 18 residues. With 0 bases clipped from V and 3 bases from J, the junction kept 7 bases outside the gene matches. PCR was performed using 60 Vbeta and 13 Jbeta primers. Libraries were prepared by immunoSEQ multiplex PCR; TCRdb keeps only in-frame clonotypes and omits some of them. The data hold about 300,000 clones, with more than 80% observed a single time. The sequenced material came from PBMCs. V gene TRBV5-6 combines with J gene TRBJ2-3, with TRBD2 matching 13 bases. The sequence was obtained from a man in his forties in good health and CMV-seropositive. CDR3 bases: TGTGCCAGCAGCTTGGCCTATCCGGGACTAGCGGGAACAGATACGCAGTATTTT. Its translation: CASSLAYPGLAGTDTQYF.